Below, one T cell receptor (beta chain) is given with its context. The antigen remains undetermined. The sample is drawn from a study of cytomegalovirus exposure and HLA in healthy donors. PCR used 60 Vbeta primers and 13 Jbeta primers. Only in-frame clones appear in the TCRdb table, and some are missing; sequencing was by immunoSEQ multiplex PCR. The sample lists more than 140,000 clones, approximately 80% occurring once. As for the donors, each was a healthy bone marrow donor. The V segment lost 8 bases and the J segment 5 bases; nucleotides outside the gene matches: 9. CDR3 length: 16 amino acids. Germline assignment: CDR1 SEHNR and CDR2 FQNEAQ (reference sequence). General study points: HLA alleles were associated with some 17,000 TCR beta sequences in a later analysis at 0.05 false discovery rate. Three CMV-associated chains were confirmed in vitro to be specific for CMV antigens.

This TCR came from a young man in good health and CMV-seropositive. The source material was PBMCs. The rearrangement uses TRBV7-9 and TRBJ2-1; TRBD2 aligns across 13 bases. The CDR3 spells CASRQLTSGGNNEQFF. The DNA for the CDR3 is TGTGCCAGCCGCCAACTGACTAGCGGGGGGAACAATGAGCAGTTCTTC.